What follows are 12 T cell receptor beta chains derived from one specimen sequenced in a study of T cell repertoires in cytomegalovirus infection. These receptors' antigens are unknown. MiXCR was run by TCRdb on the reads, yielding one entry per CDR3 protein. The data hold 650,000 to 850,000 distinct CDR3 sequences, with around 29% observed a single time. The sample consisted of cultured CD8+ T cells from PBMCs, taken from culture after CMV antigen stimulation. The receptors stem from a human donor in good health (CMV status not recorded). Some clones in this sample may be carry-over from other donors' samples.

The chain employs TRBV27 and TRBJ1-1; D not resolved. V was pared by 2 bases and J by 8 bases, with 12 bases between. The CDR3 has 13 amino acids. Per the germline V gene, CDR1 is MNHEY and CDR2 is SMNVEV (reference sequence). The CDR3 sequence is CASSLMGRREAFF. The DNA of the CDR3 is TGTGCCAGCAGTTTAATGGGCAGAAGGGAAGCTTTCTTT.

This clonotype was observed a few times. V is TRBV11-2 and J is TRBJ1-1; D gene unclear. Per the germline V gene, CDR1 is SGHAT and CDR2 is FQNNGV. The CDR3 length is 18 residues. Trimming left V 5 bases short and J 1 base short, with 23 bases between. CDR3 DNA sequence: TGTGCCAGCAGCCCAGCCCCCATGGAACACCTAGCGAACACTGAAGCTTTCTTT. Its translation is CASSPAPMEHLANTEAFF.

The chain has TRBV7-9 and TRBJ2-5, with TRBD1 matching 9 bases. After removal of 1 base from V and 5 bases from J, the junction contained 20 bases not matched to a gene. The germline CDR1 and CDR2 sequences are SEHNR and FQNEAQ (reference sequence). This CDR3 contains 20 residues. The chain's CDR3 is CASSLVRDRAPSDLRETQYF. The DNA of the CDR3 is TGTGCCAGCAGCTTAGTCCGGGACAGGGCCCCTTCCGATCTCCGGGAGACCCAGTACTTC.

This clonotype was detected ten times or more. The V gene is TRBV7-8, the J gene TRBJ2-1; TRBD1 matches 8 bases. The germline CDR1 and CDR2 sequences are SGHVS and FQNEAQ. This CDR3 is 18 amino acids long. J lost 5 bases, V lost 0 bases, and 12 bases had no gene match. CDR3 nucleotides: TGTGCCAGCAGCTTAGCCTTGCCTAGGACAGGGAGTGACAATGAGCAGTTCTTC. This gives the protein CASSLALPRTGSDNEQFF.

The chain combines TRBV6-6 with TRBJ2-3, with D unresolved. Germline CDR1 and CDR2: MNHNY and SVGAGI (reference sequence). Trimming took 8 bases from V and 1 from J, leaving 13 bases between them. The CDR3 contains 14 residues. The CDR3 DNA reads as TGTGCCAGCTCTCGATCGAGACGCACAGATACGCAGTATTTT. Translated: CASSRSRRTDTQYF.

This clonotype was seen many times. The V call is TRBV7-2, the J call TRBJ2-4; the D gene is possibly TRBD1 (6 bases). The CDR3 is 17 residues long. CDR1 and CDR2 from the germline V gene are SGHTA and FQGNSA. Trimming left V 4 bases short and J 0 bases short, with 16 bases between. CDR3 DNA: TGTGCCAGCAGCTCCCCTGGGCAGGGGATAGCCAAAAACATTCAGTACTTC. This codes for CASSSPGQGIAKNIQYF.

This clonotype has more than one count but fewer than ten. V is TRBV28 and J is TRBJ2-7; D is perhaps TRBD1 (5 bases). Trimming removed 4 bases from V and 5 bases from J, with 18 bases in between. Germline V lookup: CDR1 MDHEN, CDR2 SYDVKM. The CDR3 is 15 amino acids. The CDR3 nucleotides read TGTGCCAGCAGTTCCACCGACAGCGCTGATCACGAGCAGTACGTC. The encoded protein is CASSSTDSADHEQYV.

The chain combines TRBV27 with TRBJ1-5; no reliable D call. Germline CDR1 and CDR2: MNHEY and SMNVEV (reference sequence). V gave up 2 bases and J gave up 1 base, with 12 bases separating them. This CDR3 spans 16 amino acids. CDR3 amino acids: CASSLKGLASNQPQHF. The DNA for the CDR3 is TGTGCCAGCAGTTTAAAGGGTTTAGCGAGCAATCAGCCCCAGCATTTT.

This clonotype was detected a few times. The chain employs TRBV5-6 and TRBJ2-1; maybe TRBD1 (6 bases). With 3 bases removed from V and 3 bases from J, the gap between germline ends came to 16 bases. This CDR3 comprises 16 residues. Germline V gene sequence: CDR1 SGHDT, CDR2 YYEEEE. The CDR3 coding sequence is TGTGCCAGCAGCTACCGTACAGGGACGTACTACAATGAGCAGTTCTTC. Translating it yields CASSYRTGTYYNEQFF.

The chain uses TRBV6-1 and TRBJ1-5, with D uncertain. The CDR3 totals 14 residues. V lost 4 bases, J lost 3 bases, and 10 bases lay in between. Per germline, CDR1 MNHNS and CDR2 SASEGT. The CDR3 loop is CASSADETNQPQHF. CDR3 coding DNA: TGTGCCAGCAGTGCCGACGAAACCAATCAGCCCCAGCATTTT.

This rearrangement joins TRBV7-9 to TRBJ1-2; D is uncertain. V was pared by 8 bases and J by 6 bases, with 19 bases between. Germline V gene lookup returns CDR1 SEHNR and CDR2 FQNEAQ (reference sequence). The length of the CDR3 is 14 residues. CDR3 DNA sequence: TGTGCCAGCGCACGTAGCAGCCGGGAGGATGGCTACACCTTC. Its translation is CASARSSREDGYTF.

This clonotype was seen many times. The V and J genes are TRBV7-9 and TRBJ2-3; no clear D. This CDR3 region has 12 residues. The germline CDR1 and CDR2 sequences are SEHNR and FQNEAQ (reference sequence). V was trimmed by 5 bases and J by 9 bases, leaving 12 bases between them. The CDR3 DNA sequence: TGTGCCAGCAGCACCCGGCTGGGCACGCAGTATTTT. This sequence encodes CASSTRLGTQYF.